The rows below give T cell receptor beta chains drawn from one sample of a study of neurological immune-mediated disorders. TCRdb used MiXCR to reprocess the 5' RACE reads, holding one entry per CDR3 protein. Of 65,000 to 95,000 distinct CDR3 sequences listed, 4.5% to 7.5% are singletons. Sequenced material: PBMCs. The receptors come from a woman aged 60-75 years with multiple sclerosis. Both conserved end residues are part of each CDR3. The D gene is left open where the match is weak. Clone size is stated in some rows and not others, as once, few, many or a class when expanded.

CDR3 DNA	CDR3 protein	J gene	clone size	V gene	D gene
TGCAGTGCTAGAGATATGGGGCCATACAATGAGCAGTTCTTC	CSARDMGPYNEQFF	TRBJ2-1	many	TRBV20-1	-
TGTGCCAGCAGCCCCCGCACCAAGTACGAGCAGTACTTC	CASSPRTKYEQYF	TRBJ2-7	many	TRBV7-6	-
TGCAGTGCTGCGAGCAGGGTCTACGAGCAGTACTTC	CSAASRVYEQYF	TRBJ2-7	few	TRBV20-1	-
TGTGCCAGCAGCTCCCTCCCCGGGGGGTCGACCGGGGAGCTGTTTTTT	CASSSLPGGSTGELFF	TRBJ2-2	many	TRBV13	TRBD2
TGTGCCAGCAGCTCGGACAACTCCTTCAATGAGCAGTTCTTC	CASSSDNSFNEQFF	TRBJ2-1	-	TRBV11-2	-
TGTGCCAGCAGCCAAGTCGGCGTGAACACTGAAGCTTTCTTT	CASSQVGVNTEAFF	TRBJ1-1	-	TRBV3-1	-
TGTGCCAGCAGCCTATCAGGGAGGTATGGGACCGGGGAGCTGTTTTTT	CASSLSGRYGTGELFF	TRBJ2-2	many	TRBV5-6	-
TGCGCCAGCAGCCTCGGGGGGGCGAGTAATGAGCAGTTCTTC	CASSLGGASNEQFF	TRBJ2-1	many	TRBV5-1	TRBD2
TGCGCCAGCAGTCCACTGGGTCGGACTAGCGGGGTGGAGTACCAAGAGACCCAGTACTTC	CASSPLGRTSGVEYQETQYF	TRBJ2-5	many	TRBV5-1	TRBD2
TGCGCCAGCAGCGCCTATGGCGGGAGGGCAACATCTGGGGCCAACGTCCTGACTTTC	CASSAYGGRATSGANVLTF	TRBJ2-6	many	TRBV5-1	TRBD2
TGTGCCTCAGCCCTTTTTATGGATGAGCAGTTCTTC	CASALFMDEQFF	TRBJ2-1	many	TRBV27	-
TGTGCCAGCAGTTTAGAGGGCGGGGGGCAATACGAGCAGTACTTC	CASSLEGGGQYEQYF	TRBJ2-7	many	TRBV28	TRBD2
TGTGCCAGCAGCCCGTCTGGACAGGGGGGTCAGCCCCAGCATTTT	CASSPSGQGGQPQHF	TRBJ1-5	-	TRBV3-1	TRBD1
TGCGCCAGCAGCACCCGACAGGGGGCCTTCGGGGAGCTGTTTTTT	CASSTRQGAFGELFF	TRBJ2-2	many	TRBV5-1	TRBD1
TGCGCCAGCAGCGGCGGGACAGCAGGGGAGACCCAGTACTTC	CASSGGTAGETQYF	TRBJ2-5	many	TRBV5-1	-
TGCGCCAGCAGCTTAACTCCGCAGGCCCCCACCGGGGAGCTGTTTTTT	CASSLTPQAPTGELFF	TRBJ2-2	many	TRBV5-1	-
TGTGCGACCACGAGAGACAGGGGACAATATGGCTACACCTTC	CATTRDRGQYGYTF	TRBJ1-2	many	TRBV12-3/TRBV12-4	TRBD1
TGTGCCAGCAGACAAAAAATTCTAAACAGGGAAGGGGCGAGGAATGAGCAGTTCTTC	CASRQKILNREGARNEQFF	TRBJ2-1	many	TRBV28	-
TGTGCCAGCAGCACCAGACAGAATGTGAACACTGAAGCTTTCTTT	CASSTRQNVNTEAFF	TRBJ1-1	many	TRBV7-9	-
TGTGCCAGCAGTCCCCGGGACAGGTCCTACAATGAGCAGTTCTTC	CASSPRDRSYNEQFF	TRBJ2-1	few	TRBV6-1	TRBD1
TGTGCCAGCAGCTTAGCGTCGCCGGGACCCCTGGAGACCCAGTACTTC	CASSLASPGPLETQYF	TRBJ2-5	many	TRBV7-6	-
TGCAGTGCTAGAGGAGGGGTCGGCACTGAAGCTTTCTTT	CSARGGVGTEAFF	TRBJ1-1	many	TRBV20-1	-